This T cell receptor beta chain emerged from a study of CD8 T cells in ankylosing spondylitis. Regarding the study as a whole: Seemingly distinctive of ankylosing spondylitis blood was a TCR beta motif formed by eight highly homologous variants. Reactive arthritis synovial fluid and blood previously showed some of these motif variants.

This clonotype has ten or more counts. The antigen remains undetermined. The authors made TCR beta libraries by quantitative 5'-RACE with molecular barcodes. In TCRdb, the 5' RACE reads were re-called with MiXCR into one record per CDR3 protein. The table lists 150,000 or so distinct CDR3 sequences, roughly 10% of them singletons. CDR1 and CDR2 (germline): MNHEY, SVGEGT. The length of the CDR3 is 14 residues. V lost 4 bases, J lost 7 bases, and 10 bases stayed unmatched. The sample was blood, either unsorted or a sorted T cell fraction (not recorded which). The V gene is TRBV6-2 or TRBV6-3, the J gene TRBJ2-7, with 7 positions matching TRBD1. The sequence was obtained from a male donor with ankylosing spondylitis or in good health (not recorded which). CDR3 protein: CASSSSGQLGEQYF. The CDR3 DNA is TGTGCCAGCAGTTCCTCGGGACAGCTAGGGGAGCAGTACTTC.